The 31 T cell receptor beta chains below were found in one sample sequenced in a study of cytomegalovirus exposure and HLA in healthy donors. Use of 60 Vbeta and 13 Jbeta primers characterized the PCR. Clones were sequenced by immunoSEQ multiplex PCR, and TCRdb holds only the in-frame ones, with some missing. In the table there are about 89,000 clones, around 10% of which are singletons. Sequences were obtained from PBMCs. Receptors were obtained from a man aged 50-59 years in good health and CMV-seropositive.

This clone was seen more than once but under ten times. V gene TRBV7-9 combines with J gene TRBJ2-7, with D possibly being TRBD1 (5 bases). From germline, CDR1 is SEHNR and CDR2 FQNEAQ (reference sequence). The ends were cut back, 1 base at V and 0 bases at J, with 16 bases in the middle. The length of the CDR3 is 17 residues. CDR3 in DNA: TGTGCCAGCAGCTTAGGGGGCTCTATGATAAGCTCCTACGAGCAGTACTTC. This encodes CASSLGGSMISSYEQYF.

In this sample, this clone turned up a few times. This chain links TRBV28 with TRBJ1-1; D is unresolved. V gave up 8 bases and J gave up 0 bases, with 16 bases separating them. The length of the CDR3 is 15 residues. Germline CDR1 reads MDHEN; CDR2 reads SYDVKM. The CDR3 coding sequence is TGTGCCAGCCACGAACCCGTACTTATGAACACTGAAGCTTTCTTT. Translating it yields CASHEPVLMNTEAFF.

V usage is TRBV11-2 and J usage is TRBJ2-5, with a weak D call TRBD2 (5 bases). Looked up from germline, CDR1 is SGHAT and CDR2 is FQNNGV. Trimming cost V 6 bases and J 5 bases, with 13 bases left between them. The CDR3 loop spans 13 amino acids. The CDR3 nucleotides read TGTGCCAGCAGTCCACGGACGGGGGAGACCCAGTACTTC. This translates into CASSPRTGETQYF.

This clone was seen more than once but under ten times. Relative to the germline gene, one junction end is altered; a read error may explain this. The chain couples TRBV7-8 to TRBJ2-7; either TRBD1 or TRBD2 may supply D (5 bases each). The germline V gene has CDR1 SGHVS and CDR2 FQNEAQ. CDR3 length: 16 amino acids. This CDR3 is CASRLGATGSSYEQYF. In DNA, the CDR3 is TGTGCCAGCAGGTTAGGGGCGACGGGAAGCTCCTACGAGCAGTACTTC.

This clone was seen only a few times. The chain recombines TRBV5-1 with TRBJ1-1; no clear D. CDR3 length: 14 amino acids. With 1 base removed from V and 2 bases from J, the gap between germline ends came to 9 bases. The germline V gene encodes CDR1 SGHRS and CDR2 YFSETQ. The DNA of the CDR3 is TGCGCCAGCAGCTTGCCGGGATCTAACACTGAAGCTTTCTTT. Encoded protein: CASSLPGSNTEAFF.

The V and J genes are TRBV11-3 and TRBJ2-1; the match to TRBD2 covers 8 bases. The length of the CDR3 is 13 residues. Trimming took 5 bases from V and 9 from J; bases not matched to a gene: 6. From germline, CDR1 is SGHNT and CDR2 YENEEA. The CDR3: CASSLSGISEQFF. The CDR3 coding sequence is TGTGCCAGCAGCCTTAGCGGGATAAGTGAGCAGTTCTTC.

The V call is TRBV5-1, the J call TRBJ1-4; 7 nucleotides line up with TRBD1. CDR1 is SGHRS and CDR2 is YFSETQ in the germline V gene. With 5 bases clipped from V and 4 bases from J, the junction kept 5 bases outside the gene matches. CDR3 size: 14 residues. CDR3: CASRPGQLNEKLFF. CDR3 sequence (DNA): TGCGCCAGCAGGCCGGGACAGCTTAATGAAAAACTGTTTTTT.

This clone appeared a few times. The chain carries TRBV7-2 and TRBJ2-2, with D possibly being TRBD2 (5 bases). This CDR3 has 15 amino acids. CDR1 SGHTA and CDR2 FQGNSA come from the germline V gene. V was trimmed by 6 bases and J by 1 base, leaving 12 bases between them. CDR3 DNA: TGTGCCAGCAGTTCAACTGGGAGGAACACCGGGGAGCTGTTTTTT. Translating it yields CASSSTGRNTGELFF.

The chain links TRBV19 to TRBJ2-1, with a tentative D call TRBD2 (6 bases). Germline V gene lookup returns CDR1 LNHDA and CDR2 SQIVND (reference sequence). This CDR3 region has 14 residues. V lost 1 base, J lost 14 bases, and 18 bases lay in between. The CDR3 DNA sequence: TGTGCCAGTAGTATAGTGGTGTGGGGGGTGAGGAAGTTCTTC. Amino acid sequence: CASSIVVWGVRKFF. Together with reference TRBV19 and TRBJ2-1, the CDR3 gives the full variable domain: DGGITQSPKYLFRKEGQNVTLSCEQNLNHDAMYWYRQDPGQGLRLIYYSQIVNDFQKGDIAEGYSVSREKKESFPLTVTSAQKNPTAFYLCASSIVVWGVRKFFGPGTRLTVL.

The chain couples TRBV30 to TRBJ2-7; D unclear. Germline V gives CDR1 GTSNPN, CDR2 SVGIG (reference sequence). Trimming took 2 bases from V and 2 from J, leaving 10 bases between them. The CDR3 spans 13 residues. CDR3 in DNA: TGTGCCTGGAGTAACATGGGCCCCTACGAGCAGTACTTC. Its translation is CAWSNMGPYEQYF.

The chain employs TRBV19 and TRBJ2-3; TRBD2 matches 10 bases. Trimming cost V 4 bases and J 4 bases; bases outside gene matches: 5. The V gene's germline CDR1 is LNHDA and CDR2 SQIVND (reference sequence). The length of the CDR3 is 15 residues. The CDR3 bases are TGTGCCAGTAGTAGTCTAGCGGGAGCCGCAGATACGCAGTATTTT. As protein: CASSSLAGAADTQYF.

CDR3 DNA: TGCGCCAGCAGCCAAGTTACTAGCGGATCCAGCTCCTACAATGAGCAGTTCTTC. Translated: CASSQVTSGSSSYNEQFF. The chain couples TRBV4-1 to TRBJ2-1; 8 bases are a match to TRBD2. CDR1 and CDR2 from the germline V gene are MGHRA and YSYEKL. Trimming cost V 1 base and J 0 bases; bases outside gene matches: 8. The CDR3 spans 18 residues.

This clone has just a few counts. The chain employs TRBV2 and TRBJ2-3, with TRBD1 matching over 9 bases. The CDR3 covers 15 residues. The ends lost 6 bases at V and 11 bases at J; junction bases unmatched: 15. The germline V gene has CDR1 SNHLY and CDR2 FYNNEI. CDR3 in amino acids: CASRDLGQGKTMQYF. The CDR3 DNA follows: TGTGCCAGCAGGGACCTGGGACAGGGTAAGACTATGCAGTATTTT.

This clone has just a few counts. Other DNA sequences in the sample encode the same CDR3. The chain uses TRBV7-3 and TRBJ2-7, with 11 bases fitting TRBD1. Germline-derived CDR1 and CDR2 are SGHTA and FQGTGA. V gave up 5 bases and J gave up 2 bases; unmatched junction bases: 2. The CDR3 runs 14 residues. CDR3 coding DNA: TGTGCCAGCAGCCTGGGACAGGGGGCCTACGAGCAGTACTTC. Its protein is CASSLGQGAYEQYF.

The chain recombines TRBV6-1 with TRBJ1-3; tentative D call: TRBD1 (6 bases). The V end was cut by 6 bases, the J end by 4 bases, with 13 bases between. The CDR3 has 14 residues. Germline lookup yields CDR1 MNHNS and CDR2 SASEGT. The CDR3 sequence: CASSRTDGGNTIYF. DNA for the CDR3: TGTGCCAGCAGCCGGACAGACGGGGGAAACACCATATATTTT.

This clone was seen more than once but under ten times. V and J are TRBV5-8 and TRBJ1-2; 10 nucleotides match TRBD1. Looked up from germline, CDR1 is SGHTS and CDR2 is YDEGEE. Losses at the gene ends were 7 bases for V and 4 bases for J; bases not matched to a gene: 13. The CDR3 runs 16 residues. CDR3 nucleotides: TGTGCCAGCGACAAACTAGCGACAGGGGGCTTCTATGGCTACACCTTC. It encodes CASDKLATGGFYGYTF.

The CDR3 DNA follows: TGTGCCAGCAGGGGACTAGCGGGGGACTACGAGCAGTACTTC. Amino acid sequence: CASRGLAGDYEQYF. The V gene is TRBV27, the J gene TRBJ2-7; 14 nucleotides line up with TRBD2. The V segment lost 6 bases and the J segment 3 bases; nucleotides outside the gene matches: 1. Germline CDR1 is MNHEY and CDR2 is SMNVEV (reference sequence). This CDR3 is 14 amino acids long.

The table lists this clone with many counts. The chain couples TRBV30 to TRBJ1-5, with TRBD1 matching over 7 bases. Per germline, CDR1 GTSNPN and CDR2 SVGIG (reference sequence). This CDR3 spans 14 amino acids. J gave up 5 bases and V 3 bases, and 7 bases lay outside the gene matches. CDR3 amino acids: CAWSLGTVYQPQHF. CDR3 in DNA: TGTGCCTGGAGCCTTGGGACAGTTTATCAGCCCCAGCATTTT.

This clone occurred a few times. This chain joins TRBV9 and TRBJ2-2; a weak D match, TRBD1 (6 bases). Trimming pared 4 bases from V and 5 bases from J, leaving 21 bases between. CDR3 length: 17 amino acids. Germline V gives CDR1 SGDLS, CDR2 YYNGEE. CDR3 amino acids: CASSPDRQALGTGELFF. CDR3 coding DNA: TGTGCCAGCAGCCCTGATAGACAGGCCCTGGGGACCGGGGAGCTGTTTTTT. The whole variable domain, filled in from reference TRBV9 and TRBJ2-2, reads DSGVTQTPKHLITATGQRVTLRCSPRSGDLSVYWYQQSLDQGLQFLIQYYNGEERAKGNILERFSAQQFPDLHSELNLSSLELGDSALYFCASSPDRQALGTGELFFGEGSRLTVL.

As regards this clone: In the same sample, other DNA sequences code for this CDR3. The chain carries TRBV5-1 and TRBJ2-4; possibly TRBD1 for D (6 bases). Germline CDR1 is SGHRS and CDR2 is YFSETQ. The length of the CDR3 is 14 residues. Trimming shortened V by 0 bases and J by 4 bases, and 8 bases separated the two germline ends. CDR3 in amino acids: CASSLDRAKNIQYF. Here the CDR3 DNA reads TGCGCCAGCAGCTTGGACAGGGCTAAAAACATTCAGTACTTC. Together with reference TRBV5-1 and TRBJ2-4, the CDR3 gives the full variable domain: KAGVTQTPRYLIKTRGQQVTLSCSPISGHRSVSWYQQTPGQGLQFLFEYFSETQRNKGNFPGRFSGRQFSNSRSEMNVSTLELGDSALYLCASSLDRAKNIQYFGAGTRLSVL.

Concerning this clone: This sample also contains other DNA sequences that code for the same CDR3. This chain connects TRBV2 to TRBJ1-1; tentative D call: TRBD1 (6 bases). CDR3 length: 12 residues. V shed 8 bases and J shed 6 bases, with 13 bases lying between them. CDR1 and CDR2 from the germline V gene are SNHLY and FYNNEI. CDR3 bases: TGTGCCAGCTCAGGGGACGCCCCTGAAGCTTTCTTT. This codes for CASSGDAPEAFF.

V usage is TRBV10-3 and J usage is TRBJ2-1, with TRBD2 matching 11 bases. V shed 8 bases and J 4 bases; nucleotides not matched to a gene: 1. The CDR3 totals 13 residues. The germline V gene has CDR1 ENHRY and CDR2 SYGVKD. CDR3 nucleotides: TGTGCCATCGGGACTAGCGGTTACAATGAGCAGTTCTTC. Translation: CAIGTSGYNEQFF.

This clone was counted between two and nine times. V usage is TRBV2 and J usage is TRBJ2-1, with TRBD1 matching 9 bases. The CDR3 has 13 amino acids. Germline loops: CDR1 SNHLY, CDR2 FYNNEI. V shed 6 bases, J shed 10 bases, and the junction held 7 bases outside the gene matches. CDR3 in DNA: TGTGCCAGCAGCGGGGACAGGGCCAGGGAGCAGTTCTTC. Residues: CASSGDRAREQFF. Variable domain in full (rest from reference TRBV2 and TRBJ2-1): EPEVTQTPSHQVTQMGQEVILRCVPISNHLYFYWYRQILGQKVEFLVSFYNNEISEKSEIFDDQFSVERPDGSNFTLKIRSTKLEDSAMYFCASSGDRAREQFFGPGTRLTVL.

The chain joins TRBV9 to TRBJ2-1, with D perhaps matching TRBD2 (5 bases). The CDR3 runs 16 residues. The V and J ends lost 4 bases and 3 bases respectively, with 17 bases between them. Germline CDR1 is SGDLS and CDR2 is YYNGEE. CDR3 sequence: CASSPSHGGVYNEQFF. Here the CDR3 DNA reads TGTGCCAGCAGCCCGAGCCATGGAGGAGTCTACAATGAGCAGTTCTTC.

The chain combines TRBV10-3 with TRBJ1-3; tentative D call: TRBD1 (6 bases). V was shortened by 11 bases and J by 4 bases, with 9 bases between the two germline ends. The CDR3 contains 11 residues. Per germline, CDR1 ENHRY and CDR2 SYGVKD. CDR3 DNA: TGTGCCGTCCAGGGGGGAAACACCATATATTTT. Its translation: CAVQGGNTIYF.

This clone was recorded a few times. The J gene is TRBJ2-5, the V gene TRBV10-3; D might be TRBD2 (6 bases). This CDR3 comprises 14 residues. V lost 3 bases, J lost 1 base, and 9 bases lay in between. Germline values: CDR1 ENHRY, CDR2 SYGVKD. The CDR3 region has the DNA TGTGCCATCAGTGAAGGAGGGACCCAAGAGACCCAGTACTTC. Translation gives CAISEGGTQETQYF.

This clone was counted only a few times. The gene calls are TRBV27 and TRBJ2-1; 9 positions agree with TRBD1. The J segment lost 7 bases and the V segment lost 5 bases, leaving 9 bases of the junction unmatched. CDR1 is MNHEY and CDR2 is SMNVEV in the germline V gene (reference sequence). The CDR3 is made up of 15 amino acids. CDR3 nucleotides: TGTGCCAGCAGTCAAGCGACAGGGGGTAGGAATGAGCAGTTCTTC. Translating gives CASSQATGGRNEQFF.

This clone has only a few counts. The J gene is TRBJ2-7, the V gene TRBV5-1, with 11 bases identical to TRBD1. This CDR3 contains 15 residues. Losses at the gene ends were 4 bases for V and 2 bases for J; bases not matched to a gene: 5. The V gene's germline CDR1 is SGHRS and CDR2 YFSETQ. For the CDR3, the DNA is TGCGCCAGCAGCGCTGGACAGGGGGCCCCCTACGAGCAGTACTTC. It specifies CASSAGQGAPYEQYF.

In this sample, this clone turned up a few times. The rearrangement links TRBV4-2 to TRBJ2-7, with 8 bases identical to TRBD1. Germline CDR1 LGHNA, CDR2 YNFKEQ. V gave up 0 bases and J gave up 3 bases; unmatched junction bases: 4. The CDR3 runs 15 residues. For the CDR3, the DNA is TGTGCCAGCAGCCAAGAACAGGGGGAAAGCTACGAGCAGTACTTC. It codes for CASSQEQGESYEQYF.

This clone was found a few times. The chain is built from TRBV9 and TRBJ2-1; no clear D. The germline gives CDR1 SGDLS, CDR2 YYNGEE. V was pared by 4 bases and J by 8 bases, with 13 bases between. This CDR3 comprises 13 residues. This CDR3 reads CASSPPLGDEQFF. Written as DNA, the CDR3 is TGTGCCAGCAGCCCTCCCCTAGGAGATGAGCAGTTCTTC.

The CDR3 sequence: CASSKTASSNYEQYF. CDR3 coding DNA: TGTGCCAGCAGTAAGACCGCTAGCAGTAACTACGAGCAGTACTTC. V gene TRBV2 combines with J gene TRBJ2-7; a possible D gene is TRBD2 (5 bases). This CDR3 contains 15 residues. Germline values: CDR1 SNHLY, CDR2 FYNNEI. The ends were cut back, 5 bases at V and 3 bases at J, with 17 bases in the middle.